A selection of T cell receptor beta chains follows, all from one sample in a study of blood T cell repertoires in COVID-19. Sequenced by immunoSEQ multiplex PCR; TCRdb stores in-frame clones only, minus some. The sample comprises almost 200,000 clones, about 90% of which are singletons, and 0.75% to 0.9% rests with the top ten. The sequenced sample was peripheral blood. These receptors were collected from a woman between 70 and 85 years old with acute or convalescent COVID-19. CDR3s leave out the opening cysteine and the closing phenylalanine or tryptophan. The D gene is left open where the match is weak. The size of a clone is reported for some rows only, either as once, few or many, or as a class for expanded clones.

len,d_gene,j_gene,v_gene,abundance,CDR3aa
12,TRBD1,TRBJ1-1,TRBV6-5,.,ASSYFRDRKEAF
12,.,TRBJ1-2,TRBV12-5,.,ASGSSDRTYGYT
12,TRBD1,TRBJ2-3,TRBV2,few,AARAGGSPDTQY
14,TRBD2,TRBJ2-4,TRBV11-2,.,ASSLGGSGAKNIQY
13,.,TRBJ2-7,TRBV6-5,.,ASSYLFQGSYEQY
13,TRBD2,TRBJ2-5,TRBV5-6,.,ASSVPGLGVETQY
12,TRBD2,TRBJ2-1,TRBV5-1,once,ASRSLAGGDEQF
12,.,TRBJ2-7,TRBV9,.,ASSVEDLSYEQY
12,.,TRBJ1-3,TRBV28,.,ASRRGGAGNTIY
12,TRBD1,TRBJ1-2,TRBV27,.,ASSSGQGEYGYT
13,TRBD1,TRBJ1-4,TRBV18,.,ASSPRRDRSEKLF
12,TRBD1,TRBJ2-7,TRBV5-1,.,ASSPGQGAYEQY
12,TRBD1,TRBJ1-1,TRBV6-5,once,ASRATGSNTEAF
14,TRBD2,TRBJ2-2,TRBV7-9,.,ASSHGTSGSTGELF
11,.,TRBJ2-7,TRBV12-3/TRBV12-4,few,ASRPAGLYEQY
9,.,TRBJ2-2,TRBV29-1,.,SAREAGELF
10,TRBD1,TRBJ2-5,TRBV2,.,ASGTVQETQY
14,TRBD1,TRBJ2-2,TRBV11-2,.,ASSKPGTGKAGELF
11,TRBD1,TRBJ2-7,TRBV10-3,.,AASGDRDLEQY
10,.,TRBJ2-5,TRBV7-9,.,ASSPHGETQY
12,.,TRBJ1-6,TRBV19,few,ASSLGELGSPLH
12,TRBD1,TRBJ1-2,TRBV28,few,ASRSPGTGYGYT
11,.,TRBJ1-1,TRBV6-2/TRBV6-3,.,ASSYTHGTEAF
12,TRBD1,TRBJ1-6,TRBV7-9,many,ASSVDRENSPLH
13,.,TRBJ2-2,TRBV19,.,AARQNTRNTGELF
10,.,TRBJ2-1,TRBV5-1,.,ASSSSPNEQF
13,.,TRBJ2-7,TRBV7-9,.,ASSLLTGPPGEQY
11,.,TRBJ1-4,TRBV18,.,ASSVLPNEKLF
13,.,TRBJ2-2,TRBV5-1,.,ASSLGGTLTGELF
12,.,TRBJ1-5,TRBV28,few,ASSLSGGNQPQH
14,TRBD2,TRBJ2-1,TRBV7-8,.,ASSWKAGGPDNEQF
16,.,TRBJ2-3,TRBV7-8,.,ASRAAAPGFSSTDTQY
11,.,TRBJ1-2,TRBV20-1,few,SASGRGEDGYT
14,.,TRBJ1-1,TRBV5-8,.,ASSLGAGGMNTEAF
12,TRBD2,TRBJ2-3,TRBV29-1,few,SLRTGLAVDTQY
12,.,TRBJ2-3,TRBV9,.,ASSLSQGRDTQY